These T cell receptor beta chains were read from a single sample in a study of lymphopenia after photon versus proton radiotherapy. Repertoires were generated with immunoSEQ multiplex PCR, while TCRdb's copy carries only in-frame clones and drops some. The sample carries about 6,100 clones, roughly 92% recorded once. Sequenced here: peripheral blood, sampled from a patient treated with photon-based radiotherapy. Receptors originate from a man in his sixties with cholangiocarcinoma. The CDR3 runs from the conserved cysteine through the conserved F or W. Each record gives: V gene, D gene, J gene, CDR3 DNA, CDR3 protein. The D gene is left open where the match is weak.

>TRBV7-2|.|TRBJ2-1
TGTGCCAGCAGCTTAGTGGAGGGGGGGCCCTACAATGAGCAGTTCTTC
CASSLVEGGPYNEQFF
>TRBV7-2|TRBD2|TRBJ2-2
TGTGCCAGCAGCTTAAGACTAGCGGGGGCGACCGGGGAGCTGTTTTTT
CASSLRLAGATGELFF
>TRBV28|TRBD2|TRBJ2-5
TGTGCCAGCAGTTACTCGTTAGTGCGGGGGTCGGAAGAGACCCAGTACTTC
CASSYSLVRGSEETQYF
>TRBV7-9|TRBD1|TRBJ1-6
TGTGCCAGCAGCTTAGACAGGACAGGCTCACCCCTCCACTTT
CASSLDRTGSPLHF
>TRBV19|TRBD1|TRBJ1-5
TGTGCCAGTAGTATAGACCCATCCTACCGGGACAGGGATCAGCCCCAGCATTTT
CASSIDPSYRDRDQPQHF
>TRBV7-9|.|TRBJ1-2
TGTGCCAGCAGCTTAAGTATAAGCTACACCTTC
CASSLSISYTF
>TRBV18|TRBD1|TRBJ2-7
TGTGCCAGCTCACCAGAGGACAGGTTTAACTACGAGCAGTACTTC
CASSPEDRFNYEQYF
>TRBV5-4|.|TRBJ2-1
TGTGCCAGCAGCTTGGACAGGAGCTCCTACAATGAGCAGTTCTTC
CASSLDRSSYNEQFF
>TRBV6-5|.|TRBJ2-7
TGTGCCAGCAGTTACTCGATCAGGGATTACCCCTACGAGCAGTACTTC
CASSYSIRDYPYEQYF
>TRBV4-3|TRBD1|TRBJ1-6
TGCGCCAGCAGCCAAGAAAAGGGACAGGGGGCAGGGTTTGCTTCACCCCTCCACTTT
CASSQEKGQGAGFASPLHF
>TRBV7-9|TRBD1|TRBJ1-3
TGTGCCAGCAGCGCCGGGACAGGGTGGCCCAACACCATATATTTT
CASSAGTGWPNTIYF
>TRBV27|.|TRBJ2-7
TGTGCCAGCAGAGCTTCGAACTTCTACGAGCAGTACTTC
CASRASNFYEQYF
>TRBV5-1|.|TRBJ1-1
TGCGCCAGCAGCTTGCCGGCAGGGTCCCACACTGAAGCTTTCTTT
CASSLPAGSHTEAFF